This TCR beta chain comes out of a study of response to subunit inactivated influenza vaccine (dated by TCRdb to 2017 to 2018). With respect to the entire study: Deep quantitative profiling of the T cell receptor repertoire was used in the study to follow responses to a trivalent subunit inactivated influenza vaccine. The investigation overall reported the following: According to the authors, only a limited number of new T cells may be recruited by each seasonal influenza vaccination.

Turning to this clonotype: The antigen this receptor binds is unknown. The record has no base qualities; no much larger clone is one base away.

Library creation used RT-PCR. TCRdb lists the instrument as Illumina HiSeq 2500. Clones were called with MiXCR by TCRdb after fastp trimmed the public reads at Q25, and only in-frame beta chains were retained. Rows matching on CDR3 protein sequence are summarized as one entry with the most common DNA and genes. The sample has about 300,000 distinct CDR3 sequences on record, 21% of them singletons. Around 9.6% of the sample is taken by the ten largest. The CDR3, cysteine through phenylalanine, is 15 amino acids long. CDR3 DNA is the only sequence kept; it has 45 bases, read in frame from the first base. The germline ends are 16 bases apart after V is trimmed by 1 base and J by 8 bases. The germline V gene yields SGDLS for CDR1 and YYNGEE for CDR2.

The V and J segments used are TRBV9 and TRBJ2-1, with no D gene named confidently. This clonotype originated in a man in his fifties or sixties who received an inactivated influenza vaccine. Donor details come from another sample of the same person, matched by shared clones. The input for sequencing was PBMCs from blood, taken 21 months after vaccination. At the DNA level, the sequence is TGTGCCAGCAGCGTAAGTTTTAGAAGTAGTGATGAGCAGTTCTTC. It encodes CASSVSFRSSDEQFF.